This is a list of T cell receptor beta chains from one sample in a study of blood T cell repertoires in COVID-19. Method: immunoSEQ multiplex PCR; TCRdb's copy keeps in-frame clones and lacks some. This table holds a few hundred thousand clones, 87% found once. The sample consisted of PBMCs or T cells enriched from blood (not recorded which). The receptors come from a woman aged 18-29 years who had recovered from COVID-19. Both conserved end residues are part of each CDR3. A D gene is named only where the DNA matches it firmly. Some rows have no size entry. The others give once, few or many, or a class for an expanded clone.

size,D,J,V,DNA,CDR3
once,NA,TRBJ1-1,TRBV5-1,TGCGCCAGCAGCTTGGTAGGGAGTCGGTACACTGAAGCTTTCTTT,CASSLVGSRYTEAFF
NA,NA,TRBJ2-3,TRBV2,TGTGCCAGCAGGGACTCTACAGGGATGTGGACAGATACGCAGTATTTT,CASRDSTGMWTDTQYF
NA,NA,TRBJ1-5,TRBV2,TGTGCCAGCATGGGGGACTCCGGCAATCAGCCCCAGCATTTT,CASMGDSGNQPQHF
NA,NA,TRBJ1-2,TRBV13,TGTGCCAGCAGCTTAGCAACGGAGGGCGTTTATGGCTACACCTTC,CASSLATEGVYGYTF
NA,NA,TRBJ1-5,TRBV11-2,TGTGCCAGCAGCTTGGGGGGGGGCAATCAGCCCCAGCATTTT,CASSLGGGNQPQHF
NA,NA,TRBJ2-5,TRBV19,TGTGCCAGTAGCCCTAGATTTTCGGGGCAAGAGACCCAGTACTTC,CASSPRFSGQETQYF
NA,NA,TRBJ1-2,TRBV12-3/TRBV12-4,TGTGCCAGCAGTCTCCCCTTCTATGGCTACACCTTC,CASSLPFYGYTF
NA,NA,TRBJ1-2,TRBV7-9,TGTGCCAGCAGCTTAGCGCGGGGGGACTATGGCTACACCTTC,CASSLARGDYGYTF
once,NA,TRBJ1-1,TRBV27,TGTGCCAGCAGTGCGCTGGAGGGCTGGAACACTGAAGCTTTCTTT,CASSALEGWNTEAFF
few,TRBD2,TRBJ2-3,TRBV12-3/TRBV12-4,TGTGCCAGCACACTAGCGAGCACAGATACGCAGTATTTT,CASTLASTDTQYF
NA,TRBD2,TRBJ2-7,TRBV7-2,TGTGCCAGCAGCCCCGGCGTACTAGCGGGAAACCGGAACTACGAGCAGTACTTC,CASSPGVLAGNRNYEQYF
few,TRBD1,TRBJ1-5,TRBV28,TGTGCCAGCAGTAGCAGACAGGGGAATCAGCCCCAGCATTTT,CASSSRQGNQPQHF
NA,TRBD1,TRBJ1-6,TRBV11-2,TGTGCCAGCAGCTTAGATTTCGGACTGGTACAGGGGCTTGATTCACCCCTCCACTTT,CASSLDFGLVQGLDSPLHF
once,NA,TRBJ2-7,TRBV7-2,TGTGCCAGCAGCCCCCAGGGGAAGTTTCCAGACGAGCAGTACTTC,CASSPQGKFPDEQYF
NA,TRBD1,TRBJ1-1,TRBV5-1,TGCGCCAGCAGCTTGGCCGGGGACAGCCTCGAAGCTTTCTTT,CASSLAGDSLEAFF
NA,NA,TRBJ1-6,TRBV19,TGTGCCAGTAGGACACCACCAGGAAGCTCCTATAATTCACCCCTCCACTTT,CASRTPPGSSYNSPLHF
NA,TRBD2,TRBJ2-1,TRBV9,TGTGCCAGCAGCGTTCTTAGCGGGGGGGCCGGTAATGAGCAGTTCTTC,CASSVLSGGAGNEQFF
NA,NA,TRBJ2-3,TRBV19,TGTGCCAGTAGTATCTCCCAGCGATGGAGCACAGATACGCAGTATTTT,CASSISQRWSTDTQYF
NA,TRBD2,TRBJ2-1,TRBV10-1,TGCGCCAGCAGGGTGGGACTAAAGCAGTTCTTC,CASRVGLKQFF
NA,NA,TRBJ2-7,TRBV6-2/TRBV6-3,TGTGCCAGCAGTCTGAACAGGGACCGAGAGCAGTACTTC,CASSLNRDREQYF
NA,TRBD1,TRBJ2-1,TRBV4-3,TGCGCCAGCAGCCAGAATCTCCGAGGGACAGCTTACAATGAGCAGTTCTTC,CASSQNLRGTAYNEQFF
NA,NA,TRBJ2-2,TRBV6-5,TGTGCCAGCAGTTACAACAGCTATTTCGCCGGGGAGCTGTTTTTT,CASSYNSYFAGELFF